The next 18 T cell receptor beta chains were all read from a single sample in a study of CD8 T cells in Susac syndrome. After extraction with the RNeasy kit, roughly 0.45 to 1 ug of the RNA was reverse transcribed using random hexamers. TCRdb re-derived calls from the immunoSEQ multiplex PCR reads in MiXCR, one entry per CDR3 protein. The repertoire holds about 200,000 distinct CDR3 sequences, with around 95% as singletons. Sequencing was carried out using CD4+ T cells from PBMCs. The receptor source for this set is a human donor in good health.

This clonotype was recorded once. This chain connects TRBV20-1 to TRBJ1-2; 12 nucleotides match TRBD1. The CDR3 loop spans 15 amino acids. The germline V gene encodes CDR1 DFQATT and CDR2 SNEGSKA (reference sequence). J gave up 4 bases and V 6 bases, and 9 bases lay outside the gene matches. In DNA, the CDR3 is TGCAGTGCAAGTGGGACAGGGGGCTTCCTCTATGGCTACACCTTC. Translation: CSASGTGGFLYGYTF.

The CDR3: CASQRGLASEQYF. The DNA for the CDR3 is TGTGCCAGCCAAAGGGGACTAGCTAGTGAGCAGTACTTC. The chain employs TRBV6-5 and TRBJ2-7; 9 bases align to TRBD2. The CDR3 sequence is 13 residues long. Germline trimming cut 8 bases from V and 7 bases from J; bases unmatched to any gene: 9. Germline loops: CDR1 MNHEY, CDR2 SVGAGI.

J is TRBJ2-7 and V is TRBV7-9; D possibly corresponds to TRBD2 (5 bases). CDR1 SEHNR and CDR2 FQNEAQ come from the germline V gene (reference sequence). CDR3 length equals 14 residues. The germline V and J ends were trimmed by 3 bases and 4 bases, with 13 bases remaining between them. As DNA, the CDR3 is TGTGCCAGCAGCTTCGGAGGTGAGACGTACGAGCAGTACTTC. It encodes CASSFGGETYEQYF.

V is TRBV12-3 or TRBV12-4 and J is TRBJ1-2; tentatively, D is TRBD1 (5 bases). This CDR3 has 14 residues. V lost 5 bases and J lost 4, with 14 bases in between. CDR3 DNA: TGTGCCAGCAGTCGGGGGGATTTGGGCTATGGCTACACCTTC. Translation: CASSRGDLGYGYTF.

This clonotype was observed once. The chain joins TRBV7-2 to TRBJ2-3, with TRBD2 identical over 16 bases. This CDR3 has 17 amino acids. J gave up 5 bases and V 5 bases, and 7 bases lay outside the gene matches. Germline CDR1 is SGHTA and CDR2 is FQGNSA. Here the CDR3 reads CASSPGTSGGAIDTQYF. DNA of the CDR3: TGTGCCAGCAGCCCCGGGACTAGCGGGGGGGCCATAGATACGCAGTATTTT.

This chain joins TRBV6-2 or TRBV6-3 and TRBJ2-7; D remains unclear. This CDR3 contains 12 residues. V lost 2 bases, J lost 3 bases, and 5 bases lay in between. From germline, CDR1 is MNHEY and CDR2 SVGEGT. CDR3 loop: CASSYRVYEQYF. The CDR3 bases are TGTGCCAGCAGTTACAGGGTCTACGAGCAGTACTTC.

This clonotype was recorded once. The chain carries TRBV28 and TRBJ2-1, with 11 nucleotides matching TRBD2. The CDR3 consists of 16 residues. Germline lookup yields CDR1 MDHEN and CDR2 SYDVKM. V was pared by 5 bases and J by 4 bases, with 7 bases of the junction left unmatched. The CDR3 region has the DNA TGTGCCAGCAGTATCCTAGCGGGAGGACTTTACAATGAGCAGTTCTTC. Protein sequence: CASSILAGGLYNEQFF.

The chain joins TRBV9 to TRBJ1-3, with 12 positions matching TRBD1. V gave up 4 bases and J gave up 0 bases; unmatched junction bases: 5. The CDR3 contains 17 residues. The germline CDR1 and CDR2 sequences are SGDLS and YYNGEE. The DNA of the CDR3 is TGTGCCAGCAGCCTCGGGACAGGGGGCAGCTCTGGAAACACCATATATTTT. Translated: CASSLGTGGSSGNTIYF.

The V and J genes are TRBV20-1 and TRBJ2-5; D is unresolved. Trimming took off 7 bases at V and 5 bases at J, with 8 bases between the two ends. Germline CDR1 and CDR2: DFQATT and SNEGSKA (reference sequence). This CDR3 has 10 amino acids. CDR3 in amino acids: CSVLGETQYF. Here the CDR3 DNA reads TGCAGTGTACTGGGGGAGACCCAGTACTTC.

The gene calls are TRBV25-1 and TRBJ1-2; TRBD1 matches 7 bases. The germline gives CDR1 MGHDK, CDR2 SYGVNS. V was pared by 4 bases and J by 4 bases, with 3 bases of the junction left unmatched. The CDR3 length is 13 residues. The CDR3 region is CASSAGTAYGYTF. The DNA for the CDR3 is TGTGCCAGCAGTGCCGGGACAGCCTATGGCTACACCTTC.

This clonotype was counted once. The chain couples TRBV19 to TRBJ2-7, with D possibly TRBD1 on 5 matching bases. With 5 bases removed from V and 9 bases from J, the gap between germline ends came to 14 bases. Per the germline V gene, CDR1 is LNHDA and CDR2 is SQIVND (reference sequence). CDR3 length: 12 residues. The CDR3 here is CASSSDSFVQYF. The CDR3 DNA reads TGTGCCAGTAGTTCCGACAGTTTCGTGCAGTACTTC.

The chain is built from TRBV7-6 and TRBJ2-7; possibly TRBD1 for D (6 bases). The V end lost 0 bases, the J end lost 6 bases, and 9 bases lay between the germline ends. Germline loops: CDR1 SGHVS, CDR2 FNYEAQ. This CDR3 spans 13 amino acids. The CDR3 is CASSLAEDSEQYV. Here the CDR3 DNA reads TGTGCCAGCAGCTTAGCGGAGGACAGCGAGCAGTACGTC.

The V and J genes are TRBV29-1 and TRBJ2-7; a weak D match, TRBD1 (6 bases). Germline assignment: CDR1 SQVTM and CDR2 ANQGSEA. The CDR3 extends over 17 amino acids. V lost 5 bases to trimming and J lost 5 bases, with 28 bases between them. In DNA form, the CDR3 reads TGCAGCGTTCCTAAAGGTGGGGCAGGGGCCGCCCCGAACGAGCAGTACGTC. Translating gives CSVPKGGAGAAPNEQYV.

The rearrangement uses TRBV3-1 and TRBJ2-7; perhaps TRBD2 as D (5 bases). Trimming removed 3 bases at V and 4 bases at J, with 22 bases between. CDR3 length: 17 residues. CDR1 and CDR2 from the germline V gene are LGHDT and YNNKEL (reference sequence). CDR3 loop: CASSHEEEDSLTYEQYV. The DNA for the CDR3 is TGTGCCAGCAGCCACGAAGAGGAGGACTCGTTGACGTACGAGCAGTACGTC.

The CDR3 DNA reads TGTGCCAGCAGCTTGACAAGCTCCTATGGCTACACCTTC. Translating it yields CASSLTSSYGYTF. The rearrangement links TRBV5-6 to TRBJ1-2; no firm D call. CDR3 size: 13 residues. Germline CDR1 SGHDT, CDR2 YYEEEE. V was clipped by 1 base and J by 4 bases, with 8 bases between them.

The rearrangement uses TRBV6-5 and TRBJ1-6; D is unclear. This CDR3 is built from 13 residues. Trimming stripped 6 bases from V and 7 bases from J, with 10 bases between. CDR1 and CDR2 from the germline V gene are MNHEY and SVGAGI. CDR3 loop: CASRQRLNSPLHF. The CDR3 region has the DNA TGTGCCAGCAGACAGAGGCTGAATTCACCCCTCCACTTT.

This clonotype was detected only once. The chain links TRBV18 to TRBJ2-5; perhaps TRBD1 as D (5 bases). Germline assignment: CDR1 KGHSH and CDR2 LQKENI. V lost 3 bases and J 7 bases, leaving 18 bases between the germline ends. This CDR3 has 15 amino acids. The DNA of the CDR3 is TGTGCCAGCTCACCTCCGACAGTCCCAGAGATGACCCAGTACTTC. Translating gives CASSPPTVPEMTQYF.

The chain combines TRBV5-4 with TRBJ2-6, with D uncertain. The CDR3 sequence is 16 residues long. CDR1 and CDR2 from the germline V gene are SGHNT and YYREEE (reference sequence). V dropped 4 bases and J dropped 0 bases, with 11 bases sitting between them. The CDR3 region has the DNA TGTGCCAGCAGCGACGACGGCCGCTCTGGGGCCAACGTCCTGACTTTC. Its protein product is CASSDDGRSGANVLTF.